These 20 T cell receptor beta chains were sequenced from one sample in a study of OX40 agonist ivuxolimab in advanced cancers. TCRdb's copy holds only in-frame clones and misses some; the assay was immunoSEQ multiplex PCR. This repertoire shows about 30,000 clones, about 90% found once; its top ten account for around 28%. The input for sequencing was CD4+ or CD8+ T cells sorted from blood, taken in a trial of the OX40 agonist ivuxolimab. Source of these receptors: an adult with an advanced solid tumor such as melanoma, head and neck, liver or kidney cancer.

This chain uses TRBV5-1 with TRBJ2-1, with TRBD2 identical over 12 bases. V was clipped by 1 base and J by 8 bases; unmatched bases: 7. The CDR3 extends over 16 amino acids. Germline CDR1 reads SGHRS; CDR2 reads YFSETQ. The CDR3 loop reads CASSLRLAGGLDEQFF. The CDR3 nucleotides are TGCGCCAGCAGCTTGCGGCTAGCGGGGGGGCTAGATGAGCAGTTCTTC.

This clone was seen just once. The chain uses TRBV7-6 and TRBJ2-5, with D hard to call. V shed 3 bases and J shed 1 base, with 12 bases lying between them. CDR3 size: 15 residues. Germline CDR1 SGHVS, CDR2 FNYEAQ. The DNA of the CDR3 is TGTGCCAGCAGCTTCCGGTTTGGCAGCCAAGAGACCCAGTACTTC. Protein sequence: CASSFRFGSQETQYF. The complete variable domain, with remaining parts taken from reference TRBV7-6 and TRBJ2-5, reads GAGVSQSPRYKVTKRGQDVALRCDPISGHVSLYWYRQALGQGPEFLTYFNYEAQQDKSGLPNDRFSAERPEGSISTLTIQRTEQRDSAMYRCASSFRFGSQETQYFGPGTRLLVL.

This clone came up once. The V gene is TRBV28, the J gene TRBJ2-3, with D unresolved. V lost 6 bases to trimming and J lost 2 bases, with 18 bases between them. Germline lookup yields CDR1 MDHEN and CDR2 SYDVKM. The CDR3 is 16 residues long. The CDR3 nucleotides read TGTGCCAGCAGCCCGACCCCTGGGCTGTTCACAGATACGCAGTATTTT. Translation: CASSPTPGLFTDTQYF.

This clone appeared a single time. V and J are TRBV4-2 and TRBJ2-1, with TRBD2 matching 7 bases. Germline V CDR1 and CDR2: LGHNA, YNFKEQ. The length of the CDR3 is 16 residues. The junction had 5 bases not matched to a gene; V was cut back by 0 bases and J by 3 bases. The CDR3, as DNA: TGTGCCAGCAGCCAAGATGTCCAGCGGGGCTACAATGAGCAGTTCTTC. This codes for CASSQDVQRGYNEQFF.

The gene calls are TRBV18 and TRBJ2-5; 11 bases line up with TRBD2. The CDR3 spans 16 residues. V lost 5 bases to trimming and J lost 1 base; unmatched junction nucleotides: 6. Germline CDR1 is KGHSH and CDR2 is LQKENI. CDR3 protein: CASSGTSGGLQETQYF. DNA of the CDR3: TGTGCCAGCTCAGGAACTAGCGGGGGCCTCCAAGAGACCCAGTACTTC.

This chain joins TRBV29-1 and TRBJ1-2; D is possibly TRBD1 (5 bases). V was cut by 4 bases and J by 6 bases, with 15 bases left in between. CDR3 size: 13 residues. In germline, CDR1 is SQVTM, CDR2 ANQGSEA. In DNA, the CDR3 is TGCAGCGTTGGTCAGGGAATTGTGGATGGCTACACCTTC. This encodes CSVGQGIVDGYTF.

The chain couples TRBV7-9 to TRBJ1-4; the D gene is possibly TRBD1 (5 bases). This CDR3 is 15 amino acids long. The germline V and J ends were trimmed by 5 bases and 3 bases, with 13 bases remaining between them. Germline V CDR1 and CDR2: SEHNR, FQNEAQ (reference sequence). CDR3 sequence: CASSPPQGSNEKLFF. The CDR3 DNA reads TGTGCCAGCAGCCCACCCCAGGGTTCTAATGAAAAACTGTTTTTT.

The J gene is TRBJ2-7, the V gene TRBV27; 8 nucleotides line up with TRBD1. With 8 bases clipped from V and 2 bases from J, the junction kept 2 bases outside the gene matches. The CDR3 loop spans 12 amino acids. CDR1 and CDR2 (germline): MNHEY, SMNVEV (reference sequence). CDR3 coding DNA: TGTGCCAGCGGACAGGGTGCCTACGAGCAGTACTTC. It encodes CASGQGAYEQYF.

CDR3 region: CASSLVDGTFYEQYF. The CDR3 DNA reads TGCGCCAGCAGCTTGGTAGACGGGACATTTTACGAGCAGTACTTC. This chain joins TRBV5-1 and TRBJ2-7, with D possibly being TRBD1 (6 bases). Trimming stripped 0 bases from V and 4 bases from J, with 14 bases between. The CDR3 sequence is 15 residues long. Germline values: CDR1 SGHRS, CDR2 YFSETQ. The full variable domain, in which reference TRBV5-1 and TRBJ2-7 provide the parts outside the CDR3, is KAGVTQTPRYLIKTRGQQVTLSCSPISGHRSVSWYQQTPGQGLQFLFEYFSETQRNKGNFPGRFSGRQFSNSRSEMNVSTLELGDSALYLCASSLVDGTFYEQYFGPGTRLTVT.

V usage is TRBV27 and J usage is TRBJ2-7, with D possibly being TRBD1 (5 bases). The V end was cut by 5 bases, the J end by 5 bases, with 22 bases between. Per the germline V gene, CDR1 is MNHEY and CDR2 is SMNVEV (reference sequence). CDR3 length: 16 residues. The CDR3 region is CASSPSWAGQFHEQYF. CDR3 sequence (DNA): TGTGCCAGCAGTCCTTCCTGGGCAGGGCAATTTCACGAGCAGTACTTC.

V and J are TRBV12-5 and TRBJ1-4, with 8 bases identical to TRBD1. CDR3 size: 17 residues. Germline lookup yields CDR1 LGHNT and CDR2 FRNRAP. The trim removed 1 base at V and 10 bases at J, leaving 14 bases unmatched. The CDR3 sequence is CASGLDLPGQVLGKLFF. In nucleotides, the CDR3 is TGTGCTAGTGGTTTGGACCTTCCGGGACAGGTTCTAGGAAAACTGTTTTTT.

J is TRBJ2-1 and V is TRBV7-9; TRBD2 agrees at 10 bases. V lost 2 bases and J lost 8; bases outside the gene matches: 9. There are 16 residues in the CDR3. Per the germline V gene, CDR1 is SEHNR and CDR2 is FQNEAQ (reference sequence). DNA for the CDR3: TGTGCCAGCAGCTTAAACCCAGCGGGGGGGGCTTATGAGCAGTTCTTC. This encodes CASSLNPAGGAYEQFF. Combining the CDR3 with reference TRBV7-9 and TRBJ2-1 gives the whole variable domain DTGVSQNPRHKITKRGQNVTFRCDPISEHNRLYWYRQTLGQGPEFLTYFQNEAQLEKSRLLSDRFSAERPKGSFSTLEIQRTEQGDSAMYLCASSLNPAGGAYEQFFGPGTRLTVL.

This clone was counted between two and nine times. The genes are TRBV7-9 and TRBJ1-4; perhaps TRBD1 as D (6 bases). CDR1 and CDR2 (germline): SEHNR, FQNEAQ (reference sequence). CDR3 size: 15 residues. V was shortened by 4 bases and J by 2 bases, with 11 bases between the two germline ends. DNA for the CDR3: TGTGCCAGCAGCTACGGGACATTTACTAATGAAAAACTGTTTTTT. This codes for CASSYGTFTNEKLFF.

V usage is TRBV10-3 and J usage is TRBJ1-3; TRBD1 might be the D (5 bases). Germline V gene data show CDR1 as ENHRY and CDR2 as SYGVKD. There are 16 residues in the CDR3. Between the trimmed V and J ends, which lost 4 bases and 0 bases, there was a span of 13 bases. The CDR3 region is CAISGDLLSSGNTIYF. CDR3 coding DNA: TGTGCCATCAGTGGGGACCTCCTGAGCTCTGGAAACACCATATATTTT.

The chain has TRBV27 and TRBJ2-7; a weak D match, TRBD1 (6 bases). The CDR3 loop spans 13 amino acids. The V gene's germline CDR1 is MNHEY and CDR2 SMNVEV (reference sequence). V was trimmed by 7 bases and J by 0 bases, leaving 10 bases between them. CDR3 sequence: CASKETGSYEQYF. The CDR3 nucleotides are TGTGCCAGCAAAGAGACAGGCTCCTACGAGCAGTACTTC.

The CDR3 DNA is TGTGCCAGCAGTTTATCGGGGGAAAAACTGTTTTTT. As protein: CASSLSGEKLFF. This sequence joins TRBV27 and TRBJ1-4; no reliable D call. Germline values: CDR1 MNHEY, CDR2 SMNVEV (reference sequence). V lost 0 bases and J 8 bases, leaving 4 bases between the germline ends. The CDR3 sequence is 12 residues long.

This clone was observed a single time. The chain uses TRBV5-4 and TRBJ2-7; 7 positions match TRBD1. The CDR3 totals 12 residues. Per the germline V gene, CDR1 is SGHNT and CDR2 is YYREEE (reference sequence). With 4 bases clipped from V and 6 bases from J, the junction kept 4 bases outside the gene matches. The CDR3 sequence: CASSPTGFEQYF. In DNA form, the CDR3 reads TGTGCCAGCAGCCCGACAGGGTTCGAGCAGTACTTC.

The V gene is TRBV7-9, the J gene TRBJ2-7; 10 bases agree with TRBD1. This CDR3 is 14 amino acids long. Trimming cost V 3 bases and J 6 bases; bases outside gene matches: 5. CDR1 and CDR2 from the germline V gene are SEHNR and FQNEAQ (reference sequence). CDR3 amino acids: CASSLDRGDGEQYF. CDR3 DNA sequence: TGTGCCAGCAGCTTGGACAGGGGGGATGGCGAGCAGTACTTC.

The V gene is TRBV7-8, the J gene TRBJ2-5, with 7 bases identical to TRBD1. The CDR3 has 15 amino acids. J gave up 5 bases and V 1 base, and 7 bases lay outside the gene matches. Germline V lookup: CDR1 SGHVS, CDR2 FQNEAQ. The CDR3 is CASSLVTEGAETQYF. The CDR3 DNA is TGTGCCAGCAGCTTAGTAACTGAGGGGGCTGAGACCCAGTACTTC.

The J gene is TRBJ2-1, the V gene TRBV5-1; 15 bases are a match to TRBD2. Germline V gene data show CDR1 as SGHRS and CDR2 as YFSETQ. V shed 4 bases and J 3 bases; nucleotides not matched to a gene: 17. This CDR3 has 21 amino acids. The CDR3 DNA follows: TGCGCCAGCAGCCCCGATAAGGGGGGACTAGCGGGGGGACTATACTACAATGAGCAGTTCTTC. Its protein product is CASSPDKGGLAGGLYYNEQFF.